This T cell receptor beta chain was profiled in a study of blood T cell repertoires in COVID-19. Libraries were prepared by immunoSEQ multiplex PCR; TCRdb keeps only in-frame clonotypes and omits some of them. The repertoire holds about 300,000 clones, with around 88% as singletons. The V gene's germline CDR1 is SGHTS and CDR2 YDEGEE. The ends were cut back, 3 bases at V and 1 base at J, with 13 bases in the middle. The CDR3 has 15 amino acids. The TCR comes from a woman in her forties or fifties with acute or convalescent COVID-19. The genes are TRBV5-8 and TRBJ1-1, with D maybe TRBD1 (5 bases). Sequencing was done on a sample of peripheral blood. The CDR3 sequence: CASSSETARNTEAFF. The DNA for the CDR3 is TGTGCCAGCAGCTCAGAGACAGCTAGGAACACTGAAGCTTTCTTT.